This T cell receptor beta chain was sequenced for a study of technical replicates of blood from a handful of donors. Produced via immunoSEQ multiplex PCR; TCRdb's table is partial and in-frame only. The sample lists 75,000 to 95,000 clones, roughly 94% occurring once. V was shortened by 0 bases and J by 6 bases, with 9 bases between the two germline ends. The CDR3 has 13 residues. Germline CDR1 reads SGHRS; CDR2 reads YFSETQ. This sequence was found in a human donor in good health. The chain uses TRBV5-1 and TRBJ1-1; D not resolved. Sequenced material: T cells isolated from PBMCs. The CDR3 DNA sequence: TGCGCCAGCAGCTTGGGTCCGTCGGCTGAAGCTTTCTTT. Translated: CASSLGPSAEAFF.